This T cell receptor beta chain was recorded in a study of T cells expressing NK-cell markers (dated by TCRdb to the early 2020s). Turning to the overall study: Roughly 8 donors provided sorted CD3+CD56+NKG2C+, CD3+CD56+NKG2C- and CD3+CD56-NKG2C+ T-cell subsets, whose TCR beta-chain repertoires were profiled. Seven of the eight sequenced donors were HCMV-seropositive and one was HCMV-seronegative. Randomly selected healthy volunteers, three men and five women, were used as the eight sequenced donors. Libraries were sequenced as 2 x 150 bp reads on Illumina HiSeq 2000/2500, MiSeq or NextSeq. General conclusions and limits of the study: For several donors, the dominant CD3+CD56+NKG2C+ clonotypes were among the top 10 CD8+ clonotypes and accounted for about 1.0-7.5% of CD8+ T cells. It remained unclear whether the expanded NKG2C-expressing T cell clones were specific for HCMV antigens. Those dominant clonotypes were again the most abundant among CD3+CD56-NKG2C+ cells in a few donors, at roughly 28.3-60.1%.

To determine HCMV serostatus, a commercial ELISA kit was used to detect HCMV-specific IgG in serum. Ficoll density gradient centrifugation was used to isolate peripheral blood mononuclear cells from blood. In the germline V gene (reference sequence), CDR1 corresponds to LGHDT and CDR2 to YNNKEL. From the cysteine through the phenylalanine, the CDR3 covers 17 amino acids. DNA was not recorded. The sequencer was an Illumina HiSeq 2000. TCR beta cDNA libraries were made by 5'RACE template switching that added a universal primer site and unique molecular identifiers. Synthesis of cDNA was primed from the TCR beta constant segment and was followed by two consecutive PCR amplification steps. On the authors' methods: MIGEC handled demultiplexing of the reads and grouping by UMI, while MiTCR was used to assemble and quantify clonotypes. To exclude erroneous sequences, only TCR cDNA sequences supported by at least two reads were retained. Downstream repertoire analysis used the tcR package, and clonotypes were matched across fractions by CDR3 nucleotide sequence plus V segment. Antigen specificity was annotated against VDJdb with VDJmatch, allowing one amino acid substitution in CDR3. Reprocessed by TCRdb, the reads give a single entry per CDR3 protein sequence, without DNA. These V and J calls rely on TCRdb rather than the paper's analysis. The sample table gives about 430,000 distinct CDR3 sequences. The top ten hold 1.4% to 1.5% of the sample.

A note on this clonotype: Its target antigen remains unknown.

The sample comprised blood T cells: a sorted CD56 or NKG2C T cell subset, CD4+ or CD8+ T cells, or bulk PBMC T cells (not recorded which). This sequence was found in a woman aged 45-60 years in good health. Donor details come from another sample of the same person, matched by shared clones. This sequence uses TRBV3-1 and TRBJ2-3; TCRdb lists TRBD2, though no DNA is available to test this call. Here the CDR3 is given as CASSQEATSGRIDTQYF.